The rows below give T cell receptor beta chains drawn from one sample of a study of Graves' ophthalmopathy and Graves' hyperthyroidism. TCRdb re-analysed the multiplex PCR reads in MiXCR, keeping a single row per CDR3 protein. The sample lists some 380,000 distinct CDR3 sequences; less than 20% were seen once. Sequencing was performed on peripheral blood. The receptors shown here come from a woman between 18 and 29 years old with stable Graves' hyperthyroidism. CDR3s include the opening cysteine and the closing phenylalanine or tryptophan. D genes are given only for firm matches. Size values are once, few and many counts, or a class for expanded clones, and some rows have none.

v_gene: TRBV19; d_gene: NA; abundance: many; j_gene: TRBJ1-1; CDR3aa: CASKSGGQNTEAFF; CDR3nt: TGTGCCAGTAAATCGGGAGGGCAGAACACTGAAGCTTTCTTT
v_gene: TRBV19; d_gene: TRBD1; abundance: many; j_gene: TRBJ2-2; CDR3aa: CASGRDREFANTGELFF; CDR3nt: TGTGCCAGTGGGCGGGACAGGGAGTTCGCGAACACCGGGGAGCTGTTTTTT
v_gene: TRBV12-5; d_gene: NA; abundance: many; j_gene: TRBJ2-7; CDR3aa: CASGLDRNYEQYF; CDR3nt: TGTGCTAGTGGTTTGGACAGAAACTACGAGCAGTACTTC
v_gene: TRBV2; d_gene: NA; abundance: many; j_gene: TRBJ1-2; CDR3aa: CASSDTPLGYTF; CDR3nt: TGTGCCAGCAGTGACACCCCCCTTGGCTACACCTTC
v_gene: TRBV29-1; d_gene: NA; abundance: NA; j_gene: TRBJ2-7; CDR3aa: CSVETDVVSYEQYF; CDR3nt: TGCAGCGTTGAGACAGATGTGGTCTCCTACGAGCAGTACTTC
v_gene: TRBV7-4; d_gene: TRBD1; abundance: many; j_gene: TRBJ1-5; CDR3aa: CASSLVFADRSDQPQHF; CDR3nt: TGTGCCAGCAGCTTAGTATTTGCGGACAGGTCGGATCAGCCCCAGCATTTT
v_gene: TRBV11-1; d_gene: TRBD1; abundance: NA; j_gene: TRBJ2-7; CDR3aa: CASSPTRDRSSYEQYF; CDR3nt: TGTGCCAGCAGCCCCACTCGGGACAGGAGCTCCTACGAGCAGTACTTC
v_gene: TRBV2; d_gene: TRBD2; abundance: many; j_gene: TRBJ2-5; CDR3aa: CASTKRGAKETQYF; CDR3nt: TGTGCCAGCACCAAGCGGGGGGCAAAAGAGACCCAGTACTTC
v_gene: TRBV4-1; d_gene: NA; abundance: many; j_gene: TRBJ1-2; CDR3aa: CASSRINTGHDGYTF; CDR3nt: TGCGCCAGCAGCCGAATCAATACAGGGCATGATGGCTACACCTTC
v_gene: TRBV28; d_gene: TRBD1; abundance: NA; j_gene: TRBJ1-2; CDR3aa: CASSLDRPKGYTF; CDR3nt: TGTGCCAGCAGTTTGGACAGGCCGAAGGGCTACACCTTC
v_gene: TRBV19; d_gene: TRBD1; abundance: many; j_gene: TRBJ1-2; CDR3aa: CASSMHLPTGASYGYTF; CDR3nt: TGTGCCAGTAGTATGCACCTCCCGACAGGGGCGAGCTATGGCTACACCTTC
v_gene: TRBV5-1; d_gene: NA; abundance: few; j_gene: TRBJ1-1; CDR3aa: CASSFKESAGEAFF; CDR3nt: TGCGCCAGCAGCTTTAAAGAAAGTGCTGGGGAAGCTTTCTTT
v_gene: TRBV12-3/TRBV12-4; d_gene: NA; abundance: many; j_gene: TRBJ2-2; CDR3aa: CASSLISGSGELFF; CDR3nt: TGTGCCAGCAGTTTAATTAGCGGTAGCGGGGAGCTGTTTTTT
v_gene: TRBV13; d_gene: NA; abundance: many; j_gene: TRBJ1-1; CDR3aa: CASSSQRDLLAEAFF; CDR3nt: TGTGCCAGCAGCTCGCAACGGGATCTTTTGGCTGAAGCTTTCTTT
v_gene: TRBV5-1; d_gene: NA; abundance: many; j_gene: TRBJ1-2; CDR3aa: CASSPEGLGYTF; CDR3nt: TGCGCCAGCAGCCCGGAAGGGTTGGGCTACACCTTC
v_gene: TRBV3-1; d_gene: TRBD1; abundance: NA; j_gene: TRBJ2-5; CDR3aa: CASSHAPTGTAFPWETQYF; CDR3nt: TGTGCCAGCAGCCACGCACCTACGGGGACAGCTTTCCCTTGGGAGACCCAGTACTTC
v_gene: TRBV18; d_gene: NA; abundance: many; j_gene: TRBJ2-5; CDR3aa: CASSPLGETQYF; CDR3nt: TGTGCTAGCAGCCCCCTGGGAGAGACCCAGTACTTC
v_gene: TRBV19; d_gene: NA; abundance: many; j_gene: TRBJ2-7; CDR3aa: CASSMDSGSYEQYF; CDR3nt: TGTGCCAGTAGTATGGACAGTGGGTCCTACGAGCAGTACTTC
v_gene: TRBV6-1; d_gene: TRBD1; abundance: many; j_gene: TRBJ1-2; CDR3aa: CASTTGQGGYGYTF; CDR3nt: TGTGCCAGCACAACCGGACAGGGCGGCTATGGCTACACCTTC